Listed below are T cell receptor beta chains from one sample, sequenced in a study of regulatory T cells in long-lasting Graves disease. TCRdb reanalysed the multiplex PCR reads using MiXCR and keeps one entry per CDR3 protein. Here the sample spans about 400,000 distinct CDR3 sequences, about a fifth being singletons. The sequencing used peripheral blood mononuclear cells (PBMCs), collected when the disease was refractory, from a patient treated with antithyroid drugs. Source of these receptors: a female donor with Graves disease. The CDR3 runs from the conserved cysteine through the conserved F or W. The D gene is left open where the match is weak. Only some rows state a clone size, as once, few, many or a class for expanded clones.

clone size	V gene	D gene	J gene	CDR3 protein	CDR3 DNA
many	TRBV7-9	-	TRBJ2-7	CASSSTQGPGEQYF	TGTGCCAGCAGCTCTACCCAGGGGCCGGGCGAGCAGTACTTC
many	TRBV12-5	TRBD2	TRBJ2-5	CASGFPLREDLPETQYF	TGTGCTAGTGGTTTCCCCCTGCGGGAGGACCTACCGGAGACCCAGTACTTC
many	TRBV27	TRBD1	TRBJ2-6	CASSPDRATSGANVLTF	TGTGCCAGCAGTCCCGACAGGGCAACCTCTGGGGCCAACGTCCTGACTTTC
-	TRBV24-1	TRBD2	TRBJ2-7	CATSDTTSGSYEQYF	TGTGCCACCAGTGACACGACTAGCGGTTCCTACGAGCAGTACTTC
many	TRBV28	TRBD2	TRBJ2-2	CASSLGLAAVGELFF	TGTGCCAGCAGTTTGGGACTAGCGGCAGTCGGGGAGCTGTTTTTT
many	TRBV28	TRBD1	TRBJ1-5	CASSPDGNRGPWGQPQHF	TGTGCCAGCAGTCCCGACGGAAACAGGGGGCCGTGGGGTCAGCCCCAGCATTTT
-	TRBV27	-	TRBJ1-6	CASSVDPGWGSPLHF	TGTGCCAGCAGTGTAGACCCCGGGTGGGGTTCACCCCTCCACTTT
-	TRBV27	TRBD1	TRBJ2-2	CASSFLSGTGFSGELFF	TGTGCCAGCAGTTTTTTGTCAGGGACAGGCTTCTCCGGGGAGCTGTTTTTT
-	TRBV6-1	-	TRBJ1-1	CATTLPRVSNTEAFF	TGTGCCACCACACTACCCAGGGTGTCGAACACTGAAGCTTTCTTT
-	TRBV20-1	-	TRBJ1-2	CSANQGWGYTF	TGCAGTGCTAATCAAGGGTGGGGCTACACCTTC
few	TRBV4-2	-	TRBJ1-1	CASSQTDSKAEAFF	TGTGCCAGCAGCCAAACAGACTCCAAGGCTGAAGCTTTCTTT
few	TRBV2	-	TRBJ2-7	CASRVAYEQYF	TGTGCCAGCAGGGTCGCCTACGAGCAGTACTTC